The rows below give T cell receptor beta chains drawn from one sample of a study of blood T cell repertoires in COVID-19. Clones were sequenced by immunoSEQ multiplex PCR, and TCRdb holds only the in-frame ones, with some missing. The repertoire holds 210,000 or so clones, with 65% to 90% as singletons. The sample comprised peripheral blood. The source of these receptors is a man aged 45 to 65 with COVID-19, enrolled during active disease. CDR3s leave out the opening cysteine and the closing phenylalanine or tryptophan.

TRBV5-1	ASSVDSPSYNEQF
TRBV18	ASSPPGQGAHEQY
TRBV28	ASSPGGSSTGELF
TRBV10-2	ASSELQGLQPQH
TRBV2	AAGPGGKNEQF
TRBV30	AWGDRGYYGYT
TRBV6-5	ASSYSMAVNTEAF
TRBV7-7	ASSLGDTNEQF
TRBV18	ASSPGLEDTQY
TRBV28	ASSFNEGWVYGYT
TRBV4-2	ASSQDPGQGYNYGYT
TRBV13	ASSSRTSGFTDTQY
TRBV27	ASSFGTGISYEQY
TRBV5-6	ASSLGGSYNSPLH
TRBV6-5	ASSYSPRVSNIQY
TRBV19	ASSRGSGNTIY
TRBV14	ASSPRNRDYEQY
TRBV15	ATSSFQGLGYGYT
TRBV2	ASSESTGQGGYT
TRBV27	ASSLSAATNEKLF
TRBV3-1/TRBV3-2	ASSQDIPTREQY
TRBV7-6	ASSLGTGVNQPQH